The 18 T cell receptor beta chains below come from one sample, sequenced in a study of T cells in Graves' hyperthyroidism and ophthalmopathy (dated by TCRdb to about 2019). The library was produced with multiplex PCR. Sequenced using an Illumina HiSeq 2000. The TCR beta CDR3 regions were amplified from the RNA transcripts. For the first round of RT-PCR on the TCR CDR3, the HTBI primer set was used together with the Qiagen OneStep RT-PCR kit. The public reads were reprocessed in TCRdb via fastp at Q25 and MiXCR, keeping in-frame beta chains. Rows are unified per CDR3 protein, each entry keeping the most common DNA and genes. Counted in this sample were about 620,000 distinct CDR3 sequences; around 15% of them appeared once. 3% to 4% of the sample goes to the ten largest clones. Material: blood. These receptors originate from a woman in her 30s with Graves' hyperthyroidism.

The chain links TRBV19 to TRBJ1-2; D ambiguous. This CDR3 is 19 amino acids long. The ends were cut back, 6 bases at V and 8 bases at J, with 34 bases in the middle. Germline V lookup: CDR1 LNHDA, CDR2 SQIVND (reference sequence). The DNA of the CDR3 is TGTGCCAGTAGAAGGAGGGCAGTCCTCGAGTTTGGAAATTTGGGGGGCTACACCTTC. Translation: CASRRRAVLEFGNLGGYTF.

There are a few counts of this clonotype. The J gene is TRBJ2-7, the V gene TRBV29-1; D unresolved. The CDR3 length is 12 residues. Trimming took off 1 base at V and 7 bases at J, with 11 bases between the two ends. Per germline, CDR1 SQVTM and CDR2 ANQGSEA. CDR3 sequence (DNA): TGCAGCGTTGAAGGTTACAACAGAGAGCAGTACTTC. Encoded protein: CSVEGYNREQYF.

Only a few counts were recorded for this clonotype. The chain combines TRBV11-3 with TRBJ2-3, with TRBD2 as a possible D gene (6 bases). The CDR3 spans 14 residues. Deletions cut 5 bases from V and 3 bases from J, with 12 bases between. CDR1 and CDR2 from the germline V gene are SGHNT and YENEEA. CDR3 sequence: CASSPSEETDTQYF. CDR3 coding DNA: TGTGCCAGCAGCCCTAGCGAAGAGACAGATACGCAGTATTTT.

The sample holds many counts of this clonotype. The CDR3 here is CASSYLGDTYNEQFF. The CDR3 coding sequence is TGTGCCAGCAGTTATCTGGGGGATACCTACAATGAGCAGTTCTTC. This chain links TRBV28 with TRBJ2-1, with D perhaps matching TRBD1 or TRBD2 (5 bases each). CDR1 and CDR2 (germline): MDHEN, SYDVKM. V was trimmed by 4 bases and J by 2 bases, leaving 12 bases between them. The CDR3 consists of 15 residues.

This clonotype was observed many times. The genes are TRBV29-1 and TRBJ2-7, with 8 bases that match TRBD1. Looked up from germline, CDR1 is SQVTM and CDR2 is ANQGSEA. The CDR3 contains 13 residues. V lost 4 bases, J lost 5 bases, and 7 bases stayed unmatched. Here the CDR3 reads CSVATTGVHEQYF. The CDR3 DNA sequence: TGCAGCGTTGCGACGACAGGGGTACACGAGCAGTACTTC.

This clonotype was detected a few times. The V and J genes are TRBV4-2 and TRBJ2-7; 7 bases map to TRBD1. With 0 bases clipped from V and 2 bases from J, the junction kept 7 bases outside the gene matches. The germline V gene encodes CDR1 LGHNA and CDR2 YNFKEQ. This CDR3 comprises 16 residues. CDR3 DNA: TGTGCCAGCAGCCAAGACTCCGGACAGGCCACCTACGAGCAGTACTTC. The encoded protein is CASSQDSGQATYEQYF.

V gene TRBV5-6 combines with J gene TRBJ2-7, with unresolved D. The germline V gene encodes CDR1 SGHDT and CDR2 YYEEEE. The CDR3 consists of 14 residues. Trimming removed 4 bases at V and 0 bases at J, with 11 bases between. The CDR3 DNA reads as TGTGCCAGCAGCGAATCACGTATCTCCTACGAGCAGTACTTC. As protein: CASSESRISYEQYF. Full variable domain (remainder filled in from reference TRBV5-6 and TRBJ2-7): DAGVTQSPTHLIKTRGQQVTLRCSPKSGHDTVSWYQQALGQGPQFIFQYYEEEERQRGNFPDRFSGHQFPNYSSELNVNALLLGDSALYLCASSESRISYEQYFGPGTRLTVT.

Of note for this clonotype: This could be a read error, since a much larger clone is one nucleotide away. The rearrangement links TRBV20-1 to TRBJ2-7; D call uncertain. This CDR3 is 12 amino acids long. The V gene lost 3 bases and the J gene lost 5 bases, with 11 bases spanning the gap. Germline V gene lookup returns CDR1 DFQATT and CDR2 SNEGSKA (reference sequence). The CDR3 nucleotides read TGCAGTGCTAGCCCTACAAGGCACGAGCAGTACTTC. Translation: CSASPTRHEQYF.

The table lists this clonotype with many counts. This sequence joins TRBV20-1 and TRBJ2-1; D call uncertain. The CDR3 contains 12 residues. The V gene lost 3 bases and the J gene lost 7 bases, with 10 bases spanning the gap. CDR1 and CDR2 from the germline V gene are DFQATT and SNEGSKA (reference sequence). The CDR3 region has the DNA TGCAGTGCTAGTAAGGCTAGGAATGAGCAGTTCTTC. Protein product: CSASKARNEQFF.

The chain employs TRBV5-1 and TRBJ2-1; no clear D gene. The CDR3 runs 13 residues. V was pared by 4 bases and J by 3 bases, with 8 bases between. Germline CDR1 and CDR2: SGHRS and YFSETQ. CDR3 nucleotide sequence: TGCGCCAGCAGCCCCGCACGCTACAATGAGCAGTTCTTC. Translated: CASSPARYNEQFF. Together with reference TRBV5-1 and TRBJ2-1, the CDR3 gives the full variable domain: KAGVTQTPRYLIKTRGQQVTLSCSPISGHRSVSWYQQTPGQGLQFLFEYFSETQRNKGNFPGRFSGRQFSNSRSEMNVSTLELGDSALYLCASSPARYNEQFFGPGTRLTVL.

There are many counts of this clonotype. This chain joins TRBV28 and TRBJ2-1, with 11 bases matching TRBD1. Germline-derived CDR1 and CDR2 are MDHEN and SYDVKM. The CDR3 consists of 16 residues. V gave up 5 bases and J gave up 8 bases; unmatched junction bases: 11. The CDR3: CASSPEDRGRRDEQFF. Written as DNA, the CDR3 is TGTGCCAGCAGTCCCGAGGACAGGGGGCGTAGGGATGAGCAGTTCTTC. The whole variable domain, remainder taken from reference TRBV28 and TRBJ2-1, is DVKVTQSSRYLVKRTGEKVFLECVQDMDHENMFWYRQDPGLGLRLIYFSYDVKMKEKGDIPEGYSVSREKKERFSLILESASTNQTSMYLCASSPEDRGRRDEQFFGPGTRLTVL.

This clonotype was seen ten or more times. The rearrangement links TRBV6-6 to TRBJ2-7; a possible D gene is TRBD2 (5 bases). With 2 bases removed from V and 2 bases from J, the gap between germline ends came to 13 bases. Germline lookup yields CDR1 MNHNY and CDR2 SVGAGI (reference sequence). The CDR3 has 15 residues. For the CDR3, the DNA is TGTGCCAGCAGTTACGGTAGAGGGAGTACCTACGAGCAGTACTTC. It translates to CASSYGRGSTYEQYF.

This clonotype was observed many times. The chain combines TRBV2 with TRBJ2-7, with a weak D call TRBD2 (6 bases). CDR3 length: 12 amino acids. Trimming left V 7 bases short and J 3 bases short, with 10 bases between. Germline loops: CDR1 SNHLY, CDR2 FYNNEI. CDR3 residues: CASIWGGYEQYF. The CDR3 region has the DNA TGTGCCAGCATTTGGGGAGGCTACGAGCAGTACTTC.

This chain connects TRBV19 to TRBJ2-7; D is undetermined. Germline CDR1 and CDR2: LNHDA and SQIVND (reference sequence). This CDR3 is 10 amino acids long. The V gene lost 6 bases and the J gene lost 7 bases, with 7 bases spanning the gap. Here the CDR3 DNA reads TGTGCCAGTAGGAACGGGGAGCAGTACTTC. This codes for CASRNGEQYF.

The chain recombines TRBV12-3 or TRBV12-4 with TRBJ1-1; weak D call: TRBD1 (6 bases). The CDR3 runs to 14 residues. V was trimmed by 6 bases and J by 0 bases, leaving 11 bases between them. CDR3 residues: CASSDNRVNTEAFF. Here the CDR3 DNA reads TGTGCCAGCAGCGATAACAGGGTGAACACTGAAGCTTTCTTT.

This clonotype was counted a few times. The chain couples TRBV5-6 to TRBJ2-1, with 12 bases identical to TRBD2. Looked up from germline, CDR1 is SGHDT and CDR2 is YYEEEE. With V trimmed by 4 bases and J by 8 bases, 22 bases remained unmatched. This CDR3 has 20 residues. CDR3 sequence (DNA): TGTGCCAGCAGCCTGGGGTATACGGCTAGCGGGAGGGCAAAACTGTATGAGCAGTTCTTC. Translated: CASSLGYTASGRAKLYEQFF.

The chain joins TRBV18 to TRBJ2-1; tentatively, D is TRBD1 (6 bases). The V end lost 3 bases, the J end lost 3 bases, and 12 bases lay between the germline ends. CDR1 and CDR2 (germline): KGHSH, LQKENI. The CDR3 is 15 residues long. The CDR3 nucleotides read TGTGCCAGCTCACCCCTCGACAGGTTCTACAATGAGCAGTTCTTC. Protein sequence: CASSPLDRFYNEQFF. The variable domain in full, with the rest retrieved from reference TRBV18 and TRBJ2-1, is NAGVMQNPRHLVRRRGQEARLRCSPMKGHSHVYWYRQLPEEGLKFMVYLQKENIIDESGMPKERFSAEFPKEGPSILRIQQVVRGDSAAYFCASSPLDRFYNEQFFGPGTRLTVL.

This clonotype appeared many times. The chain uses TRBV6-2 or TRBV6-3 and TRBJ2-7; possibly TRBD1 for D (6 bases). V was cut by 7 bases and J by 4 bases, with 17 bases left in between. The CDR3 runs 14 residues. Germline V gene lookup returns CDR1 MNHEY and CDR2 SVGEGT. CDR3 sequence reads: CASKVPGELYEQYF. The DNA for the CDR3 is TGTGCCAGCAAGGTCCCAGGGGAGCTATACGAGCAGTACTTC.